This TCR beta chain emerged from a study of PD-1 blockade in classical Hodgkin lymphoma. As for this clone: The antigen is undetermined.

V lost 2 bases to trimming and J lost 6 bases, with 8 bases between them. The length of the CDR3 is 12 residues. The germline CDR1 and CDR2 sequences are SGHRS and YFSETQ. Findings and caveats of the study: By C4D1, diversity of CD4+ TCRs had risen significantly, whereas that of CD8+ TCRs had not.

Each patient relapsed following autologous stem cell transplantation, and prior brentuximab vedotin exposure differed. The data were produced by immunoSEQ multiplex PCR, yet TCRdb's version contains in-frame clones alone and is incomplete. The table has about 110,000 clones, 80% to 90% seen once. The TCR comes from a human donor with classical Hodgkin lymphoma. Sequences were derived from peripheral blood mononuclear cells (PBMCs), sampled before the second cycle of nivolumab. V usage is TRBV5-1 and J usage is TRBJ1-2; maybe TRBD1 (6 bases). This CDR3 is CASSFAGDGYTF. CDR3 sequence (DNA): TGCGCCAGCAGCTTTGCAGGGGATGGCTACACCTTC. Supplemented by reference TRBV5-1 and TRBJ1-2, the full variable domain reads KAGVTQTPRYLIKTRGQQVTLSCSPISGHRSVSWYQQTPGQGLQFLFEYFSETQRNKGNFPGRFSGRQFSNSRSEMNVSTLELGDSALYLCASSFAGDGYTFGSGTRLTVV.